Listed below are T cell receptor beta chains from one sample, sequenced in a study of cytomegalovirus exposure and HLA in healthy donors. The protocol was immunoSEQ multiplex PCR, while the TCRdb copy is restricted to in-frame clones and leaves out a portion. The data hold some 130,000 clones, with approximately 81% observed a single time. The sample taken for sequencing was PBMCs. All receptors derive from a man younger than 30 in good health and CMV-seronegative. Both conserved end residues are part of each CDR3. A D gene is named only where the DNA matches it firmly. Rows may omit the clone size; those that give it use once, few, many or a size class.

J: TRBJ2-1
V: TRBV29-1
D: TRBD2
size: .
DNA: TGCAGCGTTGTAAAGCGGGAGTTGTTCTACAATGAGCAGTTCTTC
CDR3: CSVVKRELFYNEQFF

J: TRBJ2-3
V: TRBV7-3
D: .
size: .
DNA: TGTGCCAGCAGCCCCGGGGTCACAGATACGCAGTATTTT
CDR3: CASSPGVTDTQYF

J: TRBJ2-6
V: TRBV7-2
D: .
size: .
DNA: TGTGCCAGCTCAACGGGTGGCGGGGCCAACGTCCTGACTTTC
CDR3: CASSTGGGANVLTF

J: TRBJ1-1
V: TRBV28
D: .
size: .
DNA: TGTGCCAGCAGTTTAATAGGCAGGGTAGCTTTCTTT
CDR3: CASSLIGRVAFF

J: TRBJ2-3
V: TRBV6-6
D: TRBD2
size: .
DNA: TGTGCCAGCAGAGACTCGGGGAGGGAACATACGCAGTATTTT
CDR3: CASRDSGREHTQYF

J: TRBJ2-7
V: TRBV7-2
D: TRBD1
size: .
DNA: TGTGCCAGCAGCTGGGGACAGAGCTCCTACGAGCAGTACTTC
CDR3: CASSWGQSSYEQYF

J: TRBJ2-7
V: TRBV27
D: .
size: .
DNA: TGTGCCAGCAGTTTAGGGTTTGCGGGACCCCAGGACTACGAGCAGTACTTC
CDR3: CASSLGFAGPQDYEQYF

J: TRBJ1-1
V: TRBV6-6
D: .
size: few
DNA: TGTGCCAGCTCCGCAGGAGGGAACACTGAAGCTTTCTTT
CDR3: CASSAGGNTEAFF

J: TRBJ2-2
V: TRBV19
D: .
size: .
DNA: TGTGCCAGTAGTCCCCGCGCGAACACCGGGGAGCTGTTTTTT
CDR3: CASSPRANTGELFF

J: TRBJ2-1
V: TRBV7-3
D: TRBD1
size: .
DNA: TGTGCCAGCAGCTTAACTGGGACAGCCTACAATGAGCAGTTCTTC
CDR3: CASSLTGTAYNEQFF

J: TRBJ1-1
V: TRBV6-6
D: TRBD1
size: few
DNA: TGTGCCAGCAGACGAGGGGACAGGGGGCTTCGGGCTTTCTTT
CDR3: CASRRGDRGLRAFF

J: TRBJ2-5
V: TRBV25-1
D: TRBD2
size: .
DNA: TGTGCCAGCAGTGCGGGACTATTACAAGAGACCCAGTACTTC
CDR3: CASSAGLLQETQYF

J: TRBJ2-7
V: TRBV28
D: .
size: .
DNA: TGTGCCAGCAGTCGCAACGAGCAGTACTTC
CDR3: CASSRNEQYF

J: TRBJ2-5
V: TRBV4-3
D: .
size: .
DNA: TGCGCCAGCAGCCAAGCACAGTTCCAAGAGACCCAGTACTTC
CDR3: CASSQAQFQETQYF

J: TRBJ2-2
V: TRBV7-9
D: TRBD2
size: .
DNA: TGTGCCAGCAGCTTAAGCTTTTCGGGAGGAGACGGGGAGCTGTTTTTT
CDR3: CASSLSFSGGDGELFF

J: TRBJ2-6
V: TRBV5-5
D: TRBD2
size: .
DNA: TGTGCCAGCAGCTCTATAGCGGGAGGGGACTCTGGGGCCAACGTCCTGACTTTC
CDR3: CASSSIAGGDSGANVLTF

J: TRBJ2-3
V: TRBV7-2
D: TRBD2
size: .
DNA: TGTGCCAGCAGCGCCCCAAAACTAGCGGGGGCCAGTAGCACAGATACGCAGTATTTT
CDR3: CASSAPKLAGASSTDTQYF

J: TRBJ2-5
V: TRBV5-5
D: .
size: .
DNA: TGTGCCAGCAGCGATATACAGGGAAGTTCGGAGACCCAGTACTTC
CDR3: CASSDIQGSSETQYF

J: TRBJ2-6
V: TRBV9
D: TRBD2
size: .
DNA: TGTGCCAGCAGCCCCGGGGGGGGCGGGCGGGCCAACGTCCTGACTTTC
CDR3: CASSPGGGGRANVLTF

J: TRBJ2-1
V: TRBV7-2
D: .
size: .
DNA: TGTGCCAGCACGCCGCAGTTTGGCTACAATGAGCAGTTCTTC
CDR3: CASTPQFGYNEQFF

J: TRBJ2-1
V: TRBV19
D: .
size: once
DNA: TGTGCCAGTAGTATCTCCACGAGCTCCTACAATGAGCAGTTCTTC
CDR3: CASSISTSSYNEQFF

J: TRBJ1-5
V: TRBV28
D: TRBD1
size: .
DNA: TGTGCCAGCAGGACAGGGGGCGAGAGCAATCAGCCCCAGCATTTT
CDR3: CASRTGGESNQPQHF

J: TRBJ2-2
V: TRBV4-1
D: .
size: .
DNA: TGCGCCAGCAGCCAAGTTAGGCTAGTCTTTTACACCGGGGAGCTGTTTTTT
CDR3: CASSQVRLVFYTGELFF

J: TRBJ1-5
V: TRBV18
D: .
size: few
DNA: TGTGCCAGCTCACCAAGCGGGAGGGGTGGCAATCAGCCCCAGCATTTT
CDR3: CASSPSGRGGNQPQHF

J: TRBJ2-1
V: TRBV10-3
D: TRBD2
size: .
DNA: TGTGCCATCAGTGAGCCCCGCAATGAGGTCAGTAACGGGAGGGGAGGCAATGAGCAGTTCTTC
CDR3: CAISEPRNEVSNGRGGNEQFF

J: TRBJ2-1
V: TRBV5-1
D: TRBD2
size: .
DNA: TGCGCCAGCAGCCCGCCCAGGGGGACTAGCGGCTACAATGAGCAGTTCTTC
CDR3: CASSPPRGTSGYNEQFF

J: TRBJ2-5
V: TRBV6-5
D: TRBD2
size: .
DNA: TGTGCCAGCAGTTACTCATTCCTAGCGGGACAAGAGACCCAGTACTTC
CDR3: CASSYSFLAGQETQYF

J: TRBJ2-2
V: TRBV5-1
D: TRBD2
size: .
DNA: TGCGCCAGCAGCCGAACTAGCGGGAGCACCGGGGAGCTGTTTTTT
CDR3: CASSRTSGSTGELFF

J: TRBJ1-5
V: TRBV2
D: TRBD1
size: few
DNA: TGTGCCAGCAGTGAACGGACAGGGGTTCAGCCCCAGCATTTT
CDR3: CASSERTGVQPQHF

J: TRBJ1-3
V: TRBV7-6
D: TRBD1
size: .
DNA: TGTGCCAGCAGCTTAACAGGGGGCTCTGGAAACACCATATATTTT
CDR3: CASSLTGGSGNTIYF

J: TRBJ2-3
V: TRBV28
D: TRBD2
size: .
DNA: TGTGCCAGCAGTTTAAGGGGACTAGCGGGAGTTATGGATACGCAGTATTTT
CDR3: CASSLRGLAGVMDTQYF

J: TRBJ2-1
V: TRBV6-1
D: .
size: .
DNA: TGTGCCAGCAGTGAGGTTAAGGGGTCCTACAATGAGCAGTTCTTC
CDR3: CASSEVKGSYNEQFF

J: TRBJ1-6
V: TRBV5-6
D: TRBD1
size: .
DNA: TGTGCCAGCAGCCCGAGGGCGGGGGGGACAGGTAATTCACCCCTCCACTTT
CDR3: CASSPRAGGTGNSPLHF

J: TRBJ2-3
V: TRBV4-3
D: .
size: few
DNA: TGCGCCAGCAGCCAAGACACGCAGGGACACACAGATACGCAGTATTTT
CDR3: CASSQDTQGHTDTQYF

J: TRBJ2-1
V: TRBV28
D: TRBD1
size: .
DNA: TGTGCCAGCCGGGACAGGCCTTACAATGAGCAGTTCTTC
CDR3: CASRDRPYNEQFF

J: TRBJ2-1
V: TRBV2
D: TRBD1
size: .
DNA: TGTGCCAGCAATGACGGGACAGGGGGTTACAATGAGCAGTTCTTC
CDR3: CASNDGTGGYNEQFF

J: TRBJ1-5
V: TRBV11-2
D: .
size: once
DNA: TGTGCCAGCGCGGGGTCTAATCAGCCCCAGCATTTT
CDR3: CASAGSNQPQHF

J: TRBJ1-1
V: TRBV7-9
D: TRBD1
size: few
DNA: TGTGCCAGCAGCGAACGGACAGGGAACACTGAAGCTTTCTTT
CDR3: CASSERTGNTEAFF

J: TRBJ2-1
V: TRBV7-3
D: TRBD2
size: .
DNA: TGTGCCAGCAGCATACTAGCGGGAGGGTTCTACAATGAGCAGTTCTTC
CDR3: CASSILAGGFYNEQFF

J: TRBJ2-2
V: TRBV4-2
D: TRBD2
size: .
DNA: TGTGCCAGCGGGACTAGCGGGAGAACCGGGGAGCTGTTTTTT
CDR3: CASGTSGRTGELFF

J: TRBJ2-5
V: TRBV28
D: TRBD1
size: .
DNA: TGTGCCAGCAGTTTAGGATCACAGGGGGCGGAAGAGACCCAGTACTTC
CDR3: CASSLGSQGAEETQYF

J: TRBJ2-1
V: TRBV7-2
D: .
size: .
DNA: TGTGCCAGCAGCTTAGGTATAGGGACAACCTACAATGAGCAGTTCTTC
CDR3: CASSLGIGTTYNEQFF

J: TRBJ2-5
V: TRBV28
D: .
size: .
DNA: TGTGCCAGCAGTTTCGGTCTGGGAGGGGGGACCCAGTACTTC
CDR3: CASSFGLGGGTQYF

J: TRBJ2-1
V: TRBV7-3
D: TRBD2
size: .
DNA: TGTGCCAGCAGCAAGGGAAAAAGCGGGAGCTCCTACAATGAGCAGTTCTTC
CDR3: CASSKGKSGSSYNEQFF

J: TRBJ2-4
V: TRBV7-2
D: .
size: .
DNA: TGTGCCAGCAGCTTAGCCGTAGCCAAAAACATTCAGTACTTC
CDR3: CASSLAVAKNIQYF

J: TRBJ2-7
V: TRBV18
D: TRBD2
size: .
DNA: TGTGCCAGCTCACCCTCGGTCGGGACTAGCGGGAGTGGGGAGCAGTACTTC
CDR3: CASSPSVGTSGSGEQYF

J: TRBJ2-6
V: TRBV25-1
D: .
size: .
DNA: TGTGCCAGCAGTCGTCCTGGGGCCAACGTCCTGACTTTC
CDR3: CASSRPGANVLTF

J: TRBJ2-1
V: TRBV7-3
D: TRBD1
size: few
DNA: TGTGCCAGCAGCTTAAACCGGGACAGGGGCAATGAGCAGTTCTTC
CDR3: CASSLNRDRGNEQFF

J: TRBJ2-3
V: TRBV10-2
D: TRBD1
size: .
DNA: TGCGCCAGCAGACTTGCAGGGGGACGCACAGATACGCAGTATTTT
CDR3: CASRLAGGRTDTQYF

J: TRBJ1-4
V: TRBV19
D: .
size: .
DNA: TGTGCCAGTAGTATACGCGAGAATGAAAAACTGTTTTTT
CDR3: CASSIRENEKLFF

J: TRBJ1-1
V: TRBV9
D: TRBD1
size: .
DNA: TGTGCCAGCAGCGTCCAATCCGGGGAAGGGGGCAACACTGAAGCTTTCTTT
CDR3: CASSVQSGEGGNTEAFF

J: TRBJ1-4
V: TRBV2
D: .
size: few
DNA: TGTGCCAGCAGTCCCGGGGACTCAATCGGAAAACTGTTTTTT
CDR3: CASSPGDSIGKLFF

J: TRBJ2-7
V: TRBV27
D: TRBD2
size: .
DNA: TGTGCCAGCAGTTTACTAGCGGGAGCTAGCGAGCAGTACTTC
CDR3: CASSLLAGASEQYF

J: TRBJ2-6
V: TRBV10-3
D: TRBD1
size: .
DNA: TGTGCCATCAGGGCGACAGGGAACTCTGGGGCCAACGTCCTGACTTTC
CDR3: CAIRATGNSGANVLTF

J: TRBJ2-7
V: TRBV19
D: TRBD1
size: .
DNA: TGTGCCAGTAGTATTTGGGGACAGGGTGTCGGCGAGCAGTACTTC
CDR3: CASSIWGQGVGEQYF

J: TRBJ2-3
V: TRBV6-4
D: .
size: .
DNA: TGTGCCAGCAGTGACCGTGCCGGGAGCGTAGATACGCAGTATTTT
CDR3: CASSDRAGSVDTQYF

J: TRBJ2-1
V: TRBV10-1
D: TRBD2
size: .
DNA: TGCGCCAGCAGTGCACGACCGGGACAGGCGACTAAACCGGGACTAGCGGGAGTGCTCCATGAGCAGTTCTTC
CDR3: CASSARPGQATKPGLAGVLHEQFF

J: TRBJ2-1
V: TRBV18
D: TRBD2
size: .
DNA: TGTGCCAGCATGTGGACTAGCCCAAGCTCCTACAATGAGCAGTTCTTC
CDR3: CASMWTSPSSYNEQFF

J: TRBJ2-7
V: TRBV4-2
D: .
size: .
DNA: TGTGCCAGCAGCCAAGGGACGGGAGACTACGAGCAGTACTTC
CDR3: CASSQGTGDYEQYF

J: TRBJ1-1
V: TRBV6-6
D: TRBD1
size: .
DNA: TGTGCCAGCAGCCAACCCGGGACAGGCCAGGAACTCTTT
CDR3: CASSQPGTGQELF